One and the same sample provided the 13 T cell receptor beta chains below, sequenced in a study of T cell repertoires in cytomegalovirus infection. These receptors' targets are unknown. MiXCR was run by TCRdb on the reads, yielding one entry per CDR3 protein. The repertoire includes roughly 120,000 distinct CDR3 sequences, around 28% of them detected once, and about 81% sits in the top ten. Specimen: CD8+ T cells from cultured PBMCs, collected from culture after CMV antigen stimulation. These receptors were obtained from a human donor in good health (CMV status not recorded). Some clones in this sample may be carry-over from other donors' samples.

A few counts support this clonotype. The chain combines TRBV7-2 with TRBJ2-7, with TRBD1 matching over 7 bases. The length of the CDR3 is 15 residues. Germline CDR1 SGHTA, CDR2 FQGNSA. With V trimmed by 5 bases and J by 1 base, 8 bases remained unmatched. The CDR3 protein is CASSVGQATSYEQYF. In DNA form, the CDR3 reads TGTGCCAGCAGCGTCGGACAGGCGACTTCCTACGAGCAGTACTTC.

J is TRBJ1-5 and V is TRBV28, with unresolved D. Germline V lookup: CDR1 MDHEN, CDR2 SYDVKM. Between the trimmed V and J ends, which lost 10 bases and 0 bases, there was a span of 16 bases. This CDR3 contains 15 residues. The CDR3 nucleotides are TGTGCCACCCTCGACCGACAATTTAGCAATCAGCCCCAGCATTTT. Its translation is CATLDRQFSNQPQHF.

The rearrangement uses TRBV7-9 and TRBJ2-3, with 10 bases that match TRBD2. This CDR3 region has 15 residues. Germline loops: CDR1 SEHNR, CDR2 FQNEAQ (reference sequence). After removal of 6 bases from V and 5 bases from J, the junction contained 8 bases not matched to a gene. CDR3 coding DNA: TGTGCCAGCAGGACAGCGGGGGGGCCGGGAGATACGCAGTATTTT. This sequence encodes CASRTAGGPGDTQYF.

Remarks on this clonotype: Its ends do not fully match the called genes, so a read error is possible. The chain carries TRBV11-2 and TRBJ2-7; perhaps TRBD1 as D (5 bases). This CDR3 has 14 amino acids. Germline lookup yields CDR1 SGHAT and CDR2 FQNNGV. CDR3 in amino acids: CVSSQVGAVYEQYF. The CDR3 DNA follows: TGTGTCAGCAGCCAGGTAGGGGCCGTCTACGAGCAGTACTTC.

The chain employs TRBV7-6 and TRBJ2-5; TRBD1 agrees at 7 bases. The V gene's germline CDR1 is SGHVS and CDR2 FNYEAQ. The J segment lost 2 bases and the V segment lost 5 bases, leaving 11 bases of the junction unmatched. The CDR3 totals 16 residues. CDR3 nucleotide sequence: TGTGCCAGCAGCCCACTCTCAGGGACAGAACAAGAGACCCAGTACTTC. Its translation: CASSPLSGTEQETQYF.

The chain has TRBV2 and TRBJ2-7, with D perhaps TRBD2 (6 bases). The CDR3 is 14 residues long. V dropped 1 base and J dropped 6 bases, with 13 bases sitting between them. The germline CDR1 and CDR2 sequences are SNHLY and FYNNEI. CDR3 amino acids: CASSEGRGSVEQYF. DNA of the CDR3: TGTGCCAGCAGTGAAGGGAGGGGTTCGGTCGAGCAGTACTTC. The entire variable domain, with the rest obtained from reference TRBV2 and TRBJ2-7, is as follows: EPEVTQTPSHQVTQMGQEVILRCVPISNHLYFYWYRQILGQKVEFLVSFYNNEISEKSEIFDDQFSVERPDGSNFTLKIRSTKLEDSAMYFCASSEGRGSVEQYFGPGTRLTVT.

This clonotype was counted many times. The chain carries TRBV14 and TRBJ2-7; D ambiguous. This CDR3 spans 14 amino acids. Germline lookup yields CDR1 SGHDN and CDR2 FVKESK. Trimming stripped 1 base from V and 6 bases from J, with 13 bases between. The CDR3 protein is CASSQVFPSLEQYF. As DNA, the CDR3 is TGTGCCAGCAGCCAAGTCTTCCCCTCCCTCGAGCAGTACTTC.

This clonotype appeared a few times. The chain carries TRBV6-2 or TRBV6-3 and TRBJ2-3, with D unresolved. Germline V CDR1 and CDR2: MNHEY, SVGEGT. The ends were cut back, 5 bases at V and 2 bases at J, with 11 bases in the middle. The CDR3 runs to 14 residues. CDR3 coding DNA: TGTGCCAGCAGTCCGGCCGTCTACACAGATACGCAGTATTTT. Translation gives CASSPAVYTDTQYF.

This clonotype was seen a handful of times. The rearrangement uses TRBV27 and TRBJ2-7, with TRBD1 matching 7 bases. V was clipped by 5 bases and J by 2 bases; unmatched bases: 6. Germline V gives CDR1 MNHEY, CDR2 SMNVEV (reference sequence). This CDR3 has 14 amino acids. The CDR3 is CASSGRQGAYEQYF. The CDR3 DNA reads TGTGCCAGCAGTGGTCGTCAGGGGGCCTACGAGCAGTACTTC.

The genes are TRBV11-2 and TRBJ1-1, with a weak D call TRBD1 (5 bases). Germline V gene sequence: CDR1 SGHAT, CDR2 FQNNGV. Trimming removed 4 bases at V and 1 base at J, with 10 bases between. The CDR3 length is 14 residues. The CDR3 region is CASSWGLTNTEAFF. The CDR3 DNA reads TGTGCCAGCAGCTGGGGACTGACGAACACTGAAGCTTTCTTT. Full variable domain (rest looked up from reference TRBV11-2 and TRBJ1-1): EAGVAQSPRYKIIEKRQSVAFWCNPISGHATLYWYQQILGQGPKLLIQFQNNGVVDDSQLPKDRFSAERLKGVDSTLKIQPAKLEDSAVYLCASSWGLTNTEAFFGQGTRLTVV.

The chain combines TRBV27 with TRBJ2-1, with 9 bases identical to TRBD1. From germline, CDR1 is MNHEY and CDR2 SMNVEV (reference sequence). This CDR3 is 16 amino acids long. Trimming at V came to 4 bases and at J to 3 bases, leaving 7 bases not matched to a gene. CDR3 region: CASSSPGQGNYNEQFF. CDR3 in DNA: TGTGCCAGCAGTTCTCCAGGACAGGGGAACTACAATGAGCAGTTCTTC.

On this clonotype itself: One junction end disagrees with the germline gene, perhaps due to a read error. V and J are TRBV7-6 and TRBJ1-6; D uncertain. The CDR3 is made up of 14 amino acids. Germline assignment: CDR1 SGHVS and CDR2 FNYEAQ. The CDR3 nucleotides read TGTGCCAGCAGCCAACCGCCCTATAATTTACCCCTCCACTTT. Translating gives CASSQPPYNLPLHF.

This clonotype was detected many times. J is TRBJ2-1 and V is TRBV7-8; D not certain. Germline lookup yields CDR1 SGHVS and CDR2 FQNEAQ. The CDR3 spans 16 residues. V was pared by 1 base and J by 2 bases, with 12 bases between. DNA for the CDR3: TGTGCCAGCAGCTTAGATGGTGCAGGAACCTACAATGAGCAGTTCTTC. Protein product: CASSLDGAGTYNEQFF.